This TCR beta chain was sequenced for a study of identical twins' blood T cells. Study in general: Roughly 50 million reads covered about 6 alpha-chain and about 6 beta-chain libraries. Findings of the study overall: Out-of-frame TCRbeta clonotypes reportedly had markedly more similar V usage in twins than unrelated donors. Shared environment remains a possible cause of twin similarity.

On this clonotype itself: Its antigen is as yet unknown. One end of the junction fails to match germline, which may point to a read error.

Both ends of each TCR cDNA library bore sample-specific barcodes. TCRdb itself ran the 5' RACE reads through MiXCR, one entry per CDR3 protein. Of 400,000 or so distinct CDR3 sequences listed, 28% were seen once; the top ten hold 6.1%. Germline values: CDR1 KGHSY, CDR2 FQNENV. The length of the CDR3 is 14 residues. This clonotype was obtained from a woman aged 18-50 years in good health. Sequenced input: PBMCs. The V gene is TRBV16, the J gene TRBJ1-4; D is unclear. CDR3 coding DNA: TGTACCAGCGCGGCCGGGGCAACTAATGAAAAACTGTTTTTT. Translating gives CTSAAGATNEKLFF.